Below, 32 T cell receptor beta chains from the same sample are listed, as sequenced in a study of cytomegalovirus exposure and HLA in healthy donors. The PCR contained 60 Vbeta and 13 Jbeta primers. The table came from immunoSEQ multiplex PCR; TCRdb's copy has only in-frame clones and leaves some out. The sample contains approximately 120,000 clones, around 77% of which appear only once. The sample consisted of PBMCs. The receptors were sampled from a man aged 50 to 59 in good health and CMV-seronegative.

This clone showed up just once. This chain connects TRBV6-5 to TRBJ2-2, with TRBD1 matching 7 bases. Losses at the gene ends were 6 bases for V and 6 bases for J; bases not matched to a gene: 7. Germline CDR1 and CDR2: MNHEY and SVGAGI. The CDR3 is 14 amino acids. The CDR3 DNA sequence: TGTGCCAGCAGAAACTGGGACAGCGCCGGGGAGCTGTTTTTT. It codes for CASRNWDSAGELFF.

The chain links TRBV5-8 to TRBJ1-2; TRBD1 might be the D (5 bases). Germline V gene data show CDR1 as SGHTS and CDR2 as YDEGEE. V was trimmed by 2 bases and J by 8 bases, leaving 13 bases between them. The CDR3 totals 13 residues. CDR3 protein: CASSFDSTSGYTF. For the CDR3, the DNA is TGTGCCAGCAGCTTCGACAGCACTAGCGGCTACACCTTC.

The J gene is TRBJ1-2, the V gene TRBV2, with a weak D call TRBD1 (6 bases). The germline V gene has CDR1 SNHLY and CDR2 FYNNEI. The V end lost 4 bases, the J end lost 13 bases, and 16 bases lay between the germline ends. This CDR3 region has 12 residues. DNA for the CDR3: TGTGCCAGCAGTGCCCTTGGACAGAGACGCACCTTC. Amino acid sequence: CASSALGQRRTF. The variable domain in full, completed from reference TRBV2 and TRBJ1-2, reads EPEVTQTPSHQVTQMGQEVILRCVPISNHLYFYWYRQILGQKVEFLVSFYNNEISEKSEIFDDQFSVERPDGSNFTLKIRSTKLEDSAMYFCASSALGQRRTFGSGTRLTVV.

The chain combines TRBV28 with TRBJ1-2, with D perhaps TRBD1 (6 bases). The V and J ends lost 6 bases and 4 bases respectively, with 18 bases between them. This CDR3 has 15 residues. In germline, CDR1 is MDHEN, CDR2 SYDVKM. The CDR3 DNA follows: TGTGCCAGCAGGGACCCTAGGCAGGGGATCTATGGCTACACCTTC. It specifies CASRDPRQGIYGYTF.

V is TRBV7-2 and J is TRBJ2-7, with 8 positions matching TRBD2. The germline CDR1 and CDR2 sequences are SGHTA and FQGNSA. This CDR3 spans 15 amino acids. V shed 2 bases and J 4 bases; nucleotides not matched to a gene: 7. The CDR3 is CASSLSSGRTYEQYF. The CDR3 DNA follows: TGTGCCAGCAGCTTAAGCAGCGGGAGAACATACGAGCAGTACTTC.

The V gene is TRBV11-2, the J gene TRBJ2-1; D ambiguous. CDR1 SGHAT and CDR2 FQNNGV come from the germline V gene. Deletions cut 2 bases from V and 5 bases from J, with 7 bases between. The CDR3 extends over 13 amino acids. CDR3 region: CASSLLRNNEQFF. CDR3 DNA: TGTGCCAGCAGCTTACTTAGAAACAATGAGCAGTTCTTC.

This clone was counted once. The gene calls are TRBV19 and TRBJ2-6; D gene uncertain. The length of the CDR3 is 18 residues. The ends were cut back, 3 bases at V and 2 bases at J, with 17 bases in the middle. Germline CDR1 LNHDA, CDR2 SQIVND (reference sequence). Here the CDR3 reads CASSISLLADTGANVLTF. CDR3 in DNA: TGTGCCAGTAGTATCTCCCTACTCGCAGACACTGGGGCCAACGTCCTGACTTTC.

The chain links TRBV6-6 to TRBJ2-1; 9 nucleotides align to TRBD2. CDR1 and CDR2 from the germline V gene are MNHNY and SVGAGI (reference sequence). V was pared by 6 bases and J by 8 bases, with 8 bases of the junction left unmatched. CDR3 length: 14 residues. CDR3 sequence: CASSIAGVMDEQFF. The CDR3 DNA follows: TGTGCCAGCAGCATAGCGGGAGTCATGGATGAGCAGTTCTTC.

V gene TRBV6-5 combines with J gene TRBJ2-1, with 8 bases that match TRBD2. The germline gives CDR1 MNHEY, CDR2 SVGAGI. This CDR3 has 15 amino acids. V lost 4 bases and J lost 1; bases outside the gene matches: 3. This CDR3 reads CASSFGTSSYNEQFF. The CDR3 region has the DNA TGTGCCAGCAGTTTCGGGACTAGTTCCTACAATGAGCAGTTCTTC.

This chain connects TRBV28 to TRBJ1-5, with 8 positions matching TRBD1. This CDR3 has 16 amino acids. CDR1 is MDHEN, CDR2 SYDVKM, per germline. V shed 4 bases and J 6 bases; nucleotides not matched to a gene: 11. Here the CDR3 DNA reads TGTGCCAGCAGTTCCCCCGGACAGGGCCCGGGTCAGCCCCAGCATTTT. Amino acids: CASSSPGQGPGQPQHF.

The table lists this clone with a count of one. This chain links TRBV2 with TRBJ1-5, with 12 nucleotides matching TRBD1. CDR3 length: 20 amino acids. Germline V gene lookup returns CDR1 SNHLY and CDR2 FYNNEI. J lost 0 bases, V lost 8 bases, and 17 bases had no gene match. CDR3 in DNA: TGTGCCAGCGGAGGGACAGGGGGCGTGCAGACCACTTATAGCAATCAGCCCCAGCATTTT. Encoded protein: CASGGTGGVQTTYSNQPQHF.

The chain recombines TRBV2 with TRBJ1-1; D unresolved. The CDR3 consists of 15 residues. Trimming left V 3 bases short and J 8 bases short, with 19 bases between. CDR1 and CDR2 from the germline V gene are SNHLY and FYNNEI. The CDR3 sequence: CASSELVSGRSEAFF. CDR3 coding DNA: TGTGCCAGCAGTGAGTTGGTTTCGGGGAGGTCGGAAGCTTTCTTT.

V gene TRBV2 combines with J gene TRBJ1-2, with D uncertain. The V end lost 4 bases, the J end lost 7 bases, and 10 bases lay between the germline ends. The CDR3 sequence is 12 residues long. CDR1 and CDR2 from the germline V gene are SNHLY and FYNNEI. DNA of the CDR3: TGTGCCAGCAGTGCATCGTACAGTGGCTACACCTTC. Its translation: CASSASYSGYTF.

This sequence joins TRBV7-9 and TRBJ2-1, with 10 bases that match TRBD2. Unmatched junction bases numbered 11, after V lost 7 bases and J lost 8 bases. Germline V gives CDR1 SEHNR, CDR2 FQNEAQ (reference sequence). The CDR3 has 15 residues. For the CDR3, the DNA is TGTGCCAGCACTATCGAGGGACTAGCGAGCGATGAGCAGTTCTTC. Protein product: CASTIEGLASDEQFF.

The chain links TRBV10-3 to TRBJ2-2; 9 bases match TRBD2. The J segment lost 9 bases and the V segment lost 2 bases, leaving 16 bases of the junction unmatched. The CDR3 runs to 18 residues. From germline, CDR1 is ENHRY and CDR2 SYGVKD. The CDR3 DNA is TGTGCCATCAGTGAGGGGGTCAGCGGGAGGCCGGTCAGGCGGGAGCTGTTTTTT. It is translated as CAISEGVSGRPVRRELFF.

The V gene is TRBV5-6, the J gene TRBJ2-5; 9 positions match TRBD1. Matching the DNA end better, TRBJ2-7 makes the J call doubtful. This CDR3 contains 14 residues. CDR1 SGHDT and CDR2 YYEEEE come from the germline V gene. In DNA, the CDR3 is TGTGCCAGCAGCTGGGGACAGGGATTCCACGAGCAGTACTTC. Protein product: CASSWGQGFHEQYF.

This clone has a handful of counts. Within the sample, other DNA sequences also encode this same CDR3. The chain combines TRBV5-1 with TRBJ2-3; maybe TRBD2 (6 bases). Trimming left V 4 bases short and J 1 base short, with 7 bases between. CDR3 length: 13 residues. Germline CDR1 SGHRS, CDR2 YFSETQ. CDR3 sequence: CASSGGGTDTQYF. The CDR3 nucleotides are TGCGCCAGCAGCGGCGGGGGCACAGATACGCAGTATTTT.

The chain recombines TRBV11-1 with TRBJ1-3; D unclear. Trimming shortened V by 5 bases and J by 7 bases, and 15 bases separated the two germline ends. Looked up from germline, CDR1 is SGHAT and CDR2 is FQDESV (reference sequence). The CDR3 totals 14 residues. The CDR3 loop reads CASSARLSPNTIYF. The CDR3 region has the DNA TGTGCCAGCAGCGCGAGACTTAGCCCCAACACCATATATTTT.

This clone came up a few times. The rearrangement joins TRBV7-2 to TRBJ1-5; D is uncertain. V lost 0 bases and J 5 bases, leaving 5 bases between the germline ends. Germline values: CDR1 SGHTA, CDR2 FQGNSA. CDR3 size: 13 residues. CDR3 sequence: CASSLARYQPQHF. The CDR3 DNA reads TGTGCCAGCAGCTTAGCGCGGTATCAGCCCCAGCATTTT.

This clone is a singleton in its sample. The genes are TRBV28 and TRBJ1-3, with a tentative D call TRBD1 (6 bases). Germline V gene sequence: CDR1 MDHEN, CDR2 SYDVKM. The CDR3 runs 15 residues. V shed 5 bases and J shed 7 bases, with 18 bases lying between them. CDR3 in amino acids: CASSGLTGPGNTIYF. The CDR3 bases are TGTGCCAGCAGTGGCCTGACAGGCCCGGGGAACACCATATATTTT.

The chain joins TRBV30 to TRBJ1-5, with 7 bases identical to TRBD1. There are 13 residues in the CDR3. V lost 5 bases to trimming and J lost 4 bases; unmatched junction nucleotides: 5. In germline, CDR1 is GTSNPN, CDR2 SVGIG (reference sequence). The CDR3 loop is CAWAPQGNQPQHF. The CDR3 nucleotides are TGTGCCTGGGCCCCACAGGGGAATCAGCCCCAGCATTTT.

The chain recombines TRBV10-1 with TRBJ2-1; D remains ambiguous. The CDR3 covers 16 residues. Germline V gene lookup returns CDR1 WNHNN and CDR2 SYGVQD (reference sequence). V was pared by 0 bases and J by 1 base, with 10 bases between. CDR3: CASSESGAVSYNEQFF. CDR3 nucleotides: TGCGCCAGCAGTGAGTCGGGTGCGGTGTCCTACAATGAGCAGTTCTTC.

This clone was counted once. The chain couples TRBV5-1 to TRBJ2-6; D is possibly TRBD2 (7 bases). The CDR3 is 19 residues long. Germline V lookup: CDR1 SGHRS, CDR2 YFSETQ. The V and J ends lost 6 bases and 2 bases respectively, with 24 bases between them. The CDR3 region has the DNA TGCGCCAGCACCCGGGGGGCAGGGAGCGCGATGGCTGGGGCCAACGTCCTGACTTTC. It specifies CASTRGAGSAMAGANVLTF.

The rearrangement links TRBV29-1 to TRBJ2-7; 10 bases align to TRBD1. The junction had 8 bases not matched to a gene; V was cut back by 8 bases and J by 1 base. In germline, CDR1 is SQVTM, CDR2 ANQGSEA. CDR3 length: 14 residues. The CDR3 loop is CSQWRDRGSYEQYF. CDR3 DNA: TGCAGCCAATGGAGGGACAGGGGATCCTACGAGCAGTACTTC.

This clone was seen a handful of times. This chain's CDR3 is CASSRGTKSSYNEQFF. In DNA, the CDR3 is TGTGCCAGCTCACGGGGGACAAAGAGCTCCTACAATGAGCAGTTCTTC. J is TRBJ2-1 and V is TRBV18; D might be TRBD1 (6 bases). The CDR3 sequence is 16 residues long. Trimming left V 4 bases short and J 0 bases short, with 13 bases between. Germline lookup yields CDR1 KGHSH and CDR2 LQKENI.

The chain carries TRBV4-3 and TRBJ2-7; 8 nucleotides line up with TRBD1. Germline values: CDR1 LGHNA, CDR2 YSLEER. The CDR3 extends over 14 amino acids. With 1 base clipped from V and 7 bases from J, the junction kept 6 bases outside the gene matches. As DNA, the CDR3 is TGCGCCAGCAGCCAAGGACCCAGGGGGCAGGAGCAGTACTTC. Translation gives CASSQGPRGQEQYF.

In its sample, this clone was seen once. This chain links TRBV19 with TRBJ2-2; no definite D call. The CDR3 runs 16 residues. CDR1 is LNHDA, CDR2 SQIVND, per germline (reference sequence). V lost 3 bases and J lost 4, with 15 bases in between. The CDR3 DNA follows: TGTGCCAGTAGTATTCTTCCCTCGTCGGGCACCGGGGAGCTGTTTTTT. Protein: CASSILPSSGTGELFF.

The rearrangement links TRBV6-6 to TRBJ1-2, with 7 nucleotides matching TRBD1. The CDR3 spans 13 residues. Trimming took 6 bases from V and 3 from J; bases not matched to a gene: 4. Germline CDR1 and CDR2: MNHNY and SVGAGI (reference sequence). Here the CDR3 DNA reads TGTGCCAGCAGGGGACAGTATGACTATGGCTACACCTTC. Translating gives CASRGQYDYGYTF.

This chain connects TRBV6-5 to TRBJ2-2; no clear D gene. The CDR3 is made up of 12 amino acids. V was clipped by 4 bases and J by 3 bases, with 3 bases between them. The germline V gene has CDR1 MNHEY and CDR2 SVGAGI. The CDR3 nucleotides read TGTGCCAGCAGTTCGTACACCGGGGAGCTGTTTTTT. It specifies CASSSYTGELFF.

This chain connects TRBV19 to TRBJ1-5; a possible D gene is TRBD1 (6 bases). The CDR3 spans 15 residues. Germline loops: CDR1 LNHDA, CDR2 SQIVND (reference sequence). Trimming stripped 3 bases from V and 4 bases from J, with 13 bases between. CDR3 bases: TGTGCCAGTAGTATCAGTCAGGGGCTAAATCAGCCCCAGCATTTT. Translating it yields CASSISQGLNQPQHF.

V usage is TRBV5-1 and J usage is TRBJ2-5; the D gene is possibly TRBD2 (6 bases). V was pared by 4 bases and J by 2 bases, with 15 bases between. Germline-derived CDR1 and CDR2 are SGHRS and YFSETQ. The CDR3 has 15 amino acids. The CDR3 protein is CASSATGTSQETQYF. The DNA for the CDR3 is TGCGCCAGCAGCGCGACCGGGACTTCTCAAGAGACCCAGTACTTC.

A single count supports this clone. V is TRBV5-8 and J is TRBJ1-1; 7 bases agree with TRBD1. V was clipped by 2 bases and J by 10 bases; unmatched bases: 14. The length of the CDR3 is 15 residues. Germline CDR1 is SGHTS and CDR2 is YDEGEE. The CDR3, as DNA: TGTGCCAGCAGCTTACAGGGGACCATACAAGTAGGAGCTTTCTTT. This translates into CASSLQGTIQVGAFF.